The present TCR beta chain was sequenced within a study of vaccination effects on CD4 cells after COVID-19. Details on this clone: Antigen: not known.

Here immunoSEQ multiplex PCR was the method, and the copy in TCRdb shows in-frame clones only, minus some. The sample contains about 45,000 clones, 65% to 80% of which appear only once. The CDR3 covers 14 residues. CDR1 and CDR2 (germline): LNHNV, YYDKDF (reference sequence). V lost 4 bases, J lost 2 bases, and 10 bases lay in between. Researchers isolated CD4+ T cells once approximately eleven days of culture had elapsed. It was two doses of either the BNT162b2 or mRNA-1273 vaccine that participants received. This chain joins TRBV15 and TRBJ2-3; D might be TRBD1 (6 bases). Sequenced material: CD4+ T cells from PBMCs cultured without peptide, taken after COVID-19 vaccination. This TCR came from a human donor who received a COVID-19 vaccine. The DNA for the CDR3 is TGTGCCACCAGCAAAGGGACACTCACAGATACGCAGTATTTT. This translates into CATSKGTLTDTQYF.